The clone carrying this T cell receptor beta chain is medium-sized by share. The antigen remains undetermined. V lost 0 bases and J lost 0, with 19 bases in between. Germline CDR1 SGDLS, CDR2 YYNGEE. This CDR3 spans 20 amino acids. This sample's time point: sample taken at primary tumor resection. Sequencing covered unsorted whole RNA taken from tumor, nontumor lung or frozen PBMC. The source of the sample is a study of spatial heterogeneity in lung cancer. Study-level findings and limits: The study found that expanded intratumoral alpha and beta TCR counts tracked tumor mutation counts.

TCRdb passed the 5' RACE reads through MiXCR, listing each CDR3 protein once. The table shows approximately 5,000 distinct CDR3 sequences, with roughly 23% occurring only once. The source was lung tumor tissue, collected at surgery. The chain recombines TRBV9 with TRBJ1-6; perhaps TRBD1 as D (5 bases). The clonotype comes from a male donor with early-stage non-small cell lung cancer. The CDR3 here is CASSVGSGLPASSYNSPLHF. CDR3 coding DNA: TGTGCCAGCAGCGTAGGCTCGGGACTTCCTGCGAGCTCCTATAATTCACCCCTCCACTTT.